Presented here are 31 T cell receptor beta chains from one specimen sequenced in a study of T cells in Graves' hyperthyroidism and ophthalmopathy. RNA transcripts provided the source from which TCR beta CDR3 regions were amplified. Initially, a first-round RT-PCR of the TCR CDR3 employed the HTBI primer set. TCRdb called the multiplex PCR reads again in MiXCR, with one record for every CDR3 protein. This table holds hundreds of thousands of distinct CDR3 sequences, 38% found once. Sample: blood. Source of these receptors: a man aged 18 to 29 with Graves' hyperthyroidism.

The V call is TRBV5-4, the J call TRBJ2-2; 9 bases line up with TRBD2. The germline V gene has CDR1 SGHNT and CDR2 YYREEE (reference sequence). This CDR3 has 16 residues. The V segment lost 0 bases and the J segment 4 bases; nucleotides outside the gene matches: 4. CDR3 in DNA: TGTGCCAGCAGCTTGGCGGAGCGGGGGGTCACCGGGGAGCTGTTTTTT. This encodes CASSLAERGVTGELFF.

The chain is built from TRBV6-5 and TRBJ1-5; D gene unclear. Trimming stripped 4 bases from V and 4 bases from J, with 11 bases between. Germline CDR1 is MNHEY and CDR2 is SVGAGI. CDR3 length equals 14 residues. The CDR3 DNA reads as TGTGCCAGCAGTTTGCTGACGGCAAATCAGCCCCAGCATTTT. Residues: CASSLLTANQPQHF.

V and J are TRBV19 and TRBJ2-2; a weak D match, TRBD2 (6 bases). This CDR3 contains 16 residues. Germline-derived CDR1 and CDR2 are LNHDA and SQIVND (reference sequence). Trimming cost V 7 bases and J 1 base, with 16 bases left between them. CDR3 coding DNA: TGTGCCAGTACTAACCTTTTTAGCGGGAACACCGGGGAGCTGTTTTTT. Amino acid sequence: CASTNLFSGNTGELFF. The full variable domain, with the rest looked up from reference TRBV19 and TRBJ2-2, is DGGITQSPKYLFRKEGQNVTLSCEQNLNHDAMYWYRQDPGQGLRLIYYSQIVNDFQKGDIAEGYSVSREKKESFPLTVTSAQKNPTAFYLCASTNLFSGNTGELFFGEGSRLTVL.

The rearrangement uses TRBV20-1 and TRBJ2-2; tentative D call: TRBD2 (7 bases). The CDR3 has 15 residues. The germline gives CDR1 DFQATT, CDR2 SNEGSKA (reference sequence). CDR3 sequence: CSARGGATNTGELFF. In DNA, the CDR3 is TGCAGCGCAAGGGGGGGGGCGACGAACACCGGGGAGCTGTTTTTT.

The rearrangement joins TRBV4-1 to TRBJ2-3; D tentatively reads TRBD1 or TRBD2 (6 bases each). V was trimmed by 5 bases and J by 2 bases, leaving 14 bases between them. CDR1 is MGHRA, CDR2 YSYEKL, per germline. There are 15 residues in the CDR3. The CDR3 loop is CASSYGGGNTDTQYF. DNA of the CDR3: TGCGCCAGCAGCTACGGGGGCGGGAACACAGATACGCAGTATTTT.

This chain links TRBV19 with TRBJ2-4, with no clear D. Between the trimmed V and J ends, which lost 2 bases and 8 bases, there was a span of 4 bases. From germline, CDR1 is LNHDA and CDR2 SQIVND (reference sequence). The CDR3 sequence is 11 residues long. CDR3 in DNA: TGTGCCAGTAGTATATTGGACATTCAGTACTTC. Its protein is CASSILDIQYF.

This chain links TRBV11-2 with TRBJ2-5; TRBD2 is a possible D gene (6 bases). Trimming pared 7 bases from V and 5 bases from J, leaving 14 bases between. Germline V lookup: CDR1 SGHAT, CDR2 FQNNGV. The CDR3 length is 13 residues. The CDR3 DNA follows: TGTGCCAGCAAGTGGACGGGGGTGGAGACCCAGTACTTC. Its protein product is CASKWTGVETQYF.

DNA for the CDR3: TGTGCCAGCAGCCCTAGCGGGGGGATCCCTTACCAAGAGACCCAGTACTTC. The encoded protein is CASSPSGGIPYQETQYF. This chain joins TRBV7-8 and TRBJ2-5; 11 positions match TRBD2. CDR3 length: 17 residues. V lost 5 bases and J lost 0; bases outside the gene matches: 8. Germline CDR1 is SGHVS and CDR2 is FQNEAQ.

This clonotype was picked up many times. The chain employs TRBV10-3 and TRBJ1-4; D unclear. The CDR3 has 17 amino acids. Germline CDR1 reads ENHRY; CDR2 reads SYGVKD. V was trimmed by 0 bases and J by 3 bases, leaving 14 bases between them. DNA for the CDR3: TGTGCCATCAGTGAGTCGACATCCGGGCAGTCTAATGAAAAACTGTTTTTT. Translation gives CAISESTSGQSNEKLFF.

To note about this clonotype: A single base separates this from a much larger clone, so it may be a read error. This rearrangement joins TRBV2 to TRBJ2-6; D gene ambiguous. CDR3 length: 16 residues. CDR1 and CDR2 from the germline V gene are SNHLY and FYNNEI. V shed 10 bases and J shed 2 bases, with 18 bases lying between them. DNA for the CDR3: TGTGCCATCCTCGTTCGGAGTCGGACTGGGGCCAACGTCCTGACTTTC. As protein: CAILVRSRTGANVLTF.

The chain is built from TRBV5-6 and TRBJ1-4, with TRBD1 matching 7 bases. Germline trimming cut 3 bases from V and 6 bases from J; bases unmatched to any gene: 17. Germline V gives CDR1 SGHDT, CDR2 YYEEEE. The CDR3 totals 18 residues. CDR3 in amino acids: CASSSTLGRDRVDEKLFF. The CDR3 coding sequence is TGTGCCAGCAGCTCGACCCTTGGAAGAGACAGGGTGGATGAAAAACTGTTTTTT. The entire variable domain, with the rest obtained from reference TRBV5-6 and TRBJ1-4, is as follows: DAGVTQSPTHLIKTRGQQVTLRCSPKSGHDTVSWYQQALGQGPQFIFQYYEEEERQRGNFPDRFSGHQFPNYSSELNVNALLLGDSALYLCASSSTLGRDRVDEKLFFGSGTQLSVL.

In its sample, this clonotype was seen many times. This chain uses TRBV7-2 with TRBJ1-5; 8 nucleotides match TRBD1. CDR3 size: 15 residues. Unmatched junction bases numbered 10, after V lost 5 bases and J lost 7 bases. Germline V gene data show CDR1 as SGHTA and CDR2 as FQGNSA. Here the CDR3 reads CASSLDQGAGQPQHF. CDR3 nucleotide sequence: TGTGCCAGCAGCCTCGACCAGGGGGCCGGCCAGCCCCAGCATTTT.

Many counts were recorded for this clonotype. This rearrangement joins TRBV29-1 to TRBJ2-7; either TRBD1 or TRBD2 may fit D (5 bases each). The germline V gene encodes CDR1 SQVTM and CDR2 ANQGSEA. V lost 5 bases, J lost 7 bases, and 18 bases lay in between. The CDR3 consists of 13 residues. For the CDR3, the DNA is TGCAGCGTTCCCGGAGGACACCATCGTGAGCAGTACTTC. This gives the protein CSVPGGHHREQYF.

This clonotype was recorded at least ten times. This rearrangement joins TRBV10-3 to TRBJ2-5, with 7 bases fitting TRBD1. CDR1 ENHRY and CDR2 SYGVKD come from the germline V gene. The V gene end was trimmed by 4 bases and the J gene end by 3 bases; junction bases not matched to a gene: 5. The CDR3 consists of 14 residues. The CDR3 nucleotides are TGTGCCATCAGTGTGGGGACAGTTGAAGAGACCCAGTACTTC. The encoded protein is CAISVGTVEETQYF.

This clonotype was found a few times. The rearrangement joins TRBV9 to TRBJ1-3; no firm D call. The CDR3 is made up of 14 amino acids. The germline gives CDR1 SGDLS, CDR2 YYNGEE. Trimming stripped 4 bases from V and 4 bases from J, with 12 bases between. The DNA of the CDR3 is TGTGCCAGCAGCCCCCGCGAACAGGGAAACACCATATATTTT. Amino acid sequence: CASSPREQGNTIYF.

The CDR3 sequence is CSVGSGDRVNYGYTF. CDR3 coding DNA: TGCAGCGTTGGTTCAGGGGACAGGGTGAACTATGGCTACACCTTC. The chain has TRBV29-1 and TRBJ1-2; 9 nucleotides line up with TRBD1. Per the germline V gene, CDR1 is SQVTM and CDR2 is ANQGSEA. The CDR3 has 15 residues. The V gene end was trimmed by 4 bases and the J gene end by 2 bases; junction bases not matched to a gene: 8.

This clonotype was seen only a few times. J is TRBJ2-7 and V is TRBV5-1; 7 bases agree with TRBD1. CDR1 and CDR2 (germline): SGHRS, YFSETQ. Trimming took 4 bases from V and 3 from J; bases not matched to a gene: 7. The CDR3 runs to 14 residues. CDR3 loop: CASSPDREIYEQYF. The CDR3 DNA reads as TGCGCCAGCAGCCCTGACAGGGAGATCTACGAGCAGTACTTC.

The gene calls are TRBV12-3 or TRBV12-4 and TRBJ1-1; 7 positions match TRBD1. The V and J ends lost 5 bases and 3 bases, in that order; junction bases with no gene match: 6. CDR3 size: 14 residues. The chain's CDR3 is CASSPFDRDTEAFF. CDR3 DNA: TGTGCCAGCAGTCCATTCGACAGGGACACTGAAGCTTTCTTT.

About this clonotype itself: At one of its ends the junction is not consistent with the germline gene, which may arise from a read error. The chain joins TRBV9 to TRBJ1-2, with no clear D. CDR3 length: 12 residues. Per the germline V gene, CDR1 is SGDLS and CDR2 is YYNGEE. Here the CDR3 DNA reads TGTGCCAGCAGCTTAGCCGGACGTGGCCACACCTTC. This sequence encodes CASSLAGRGHTF.

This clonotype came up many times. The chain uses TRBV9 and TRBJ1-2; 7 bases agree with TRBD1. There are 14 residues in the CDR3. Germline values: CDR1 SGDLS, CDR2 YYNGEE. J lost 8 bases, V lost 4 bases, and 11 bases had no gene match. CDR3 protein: CASSKGAGDGGYTF. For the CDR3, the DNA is TGTGCCAGCAGCAAGGGGGCGGGGGACGGAGGCTACACCTTC.

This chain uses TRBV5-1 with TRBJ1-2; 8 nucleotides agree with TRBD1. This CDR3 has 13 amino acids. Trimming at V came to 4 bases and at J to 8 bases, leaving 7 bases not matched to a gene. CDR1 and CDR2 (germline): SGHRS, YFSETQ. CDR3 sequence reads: CASSPTGVKGYTF. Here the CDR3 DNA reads TGCGCCAGCAGCCCGACAGGGGTAAAGGGCTACACCTTC. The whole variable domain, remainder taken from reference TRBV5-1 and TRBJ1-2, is KAGVTQTPRYLIKTRGQQVTLSCSPISGHRSVSWYQQTPGQGLQFLFEYFSETQRNKGNFPGRFSGRQFSNSRSEMNVSTLELGDSALYLCASSPTGVKGYTFGSGTRLTVV.

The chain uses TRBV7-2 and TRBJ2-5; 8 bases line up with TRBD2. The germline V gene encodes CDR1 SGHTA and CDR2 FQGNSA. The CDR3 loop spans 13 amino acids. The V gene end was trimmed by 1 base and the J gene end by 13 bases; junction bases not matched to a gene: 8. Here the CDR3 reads CASSLERGGTGYF. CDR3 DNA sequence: TGTGCCAGCAGCTTAGAACGGGGGGGGACCGGGTACTTC. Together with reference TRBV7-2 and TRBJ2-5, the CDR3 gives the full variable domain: GAGVSQSPSNKVTEKGKDVELRCDPISGHTALYWYRQSLGQGLEFLIYFQGNSAPDKSGLPSDRFSAERTGGSVSTLTIQRTQQEDSAVYLCASSLERGGTGYFGPGTRLLVL.

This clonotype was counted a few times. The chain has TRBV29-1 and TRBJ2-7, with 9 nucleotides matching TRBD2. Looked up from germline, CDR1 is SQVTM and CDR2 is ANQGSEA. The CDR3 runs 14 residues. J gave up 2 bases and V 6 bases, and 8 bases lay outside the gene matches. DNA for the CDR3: TGCAGCGTCCGGGGTGGCGGGAGGGCCTACGAGCAGTACTTC. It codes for CSVRGGGRAYEQYF.

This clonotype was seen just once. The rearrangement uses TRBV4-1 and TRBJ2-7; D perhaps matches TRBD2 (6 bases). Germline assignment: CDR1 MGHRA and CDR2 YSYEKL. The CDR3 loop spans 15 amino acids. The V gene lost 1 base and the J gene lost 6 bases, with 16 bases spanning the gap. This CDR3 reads CASSQVGGEWLEQYF. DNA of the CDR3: TGCGCCAGCAGCCAAGTGGGGGGAGAGTGGCTCGAGCAGTACTTC.

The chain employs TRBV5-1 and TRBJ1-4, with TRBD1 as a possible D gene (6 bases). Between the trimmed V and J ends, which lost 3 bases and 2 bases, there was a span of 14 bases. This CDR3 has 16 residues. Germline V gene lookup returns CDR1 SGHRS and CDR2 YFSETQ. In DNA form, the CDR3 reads TGCGCCAGCAGCTCGGGTAGGGGGGCGACTAATGAAAAACTGTTTTTT. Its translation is CASSSGRGATNEKLFF.

The chain's CDR3 is CASSVGPGSSYEQYF. The CDR3 nucleotides are TGTGCCAGCAGCGTAGGCCCAGGGAGCTCCTACGAGCAGTACTTC. The chain employs TRBV9 and TRBJ2-7; D may match TRBD1 or TRBD2 (5 bases each). There are 15 residues in the CDR3. V gave up 0 bases and J gave up 0 bases, with 10 bases separating them. In germline, CDR1 is SGDLS, CDR2 YYNGEE.

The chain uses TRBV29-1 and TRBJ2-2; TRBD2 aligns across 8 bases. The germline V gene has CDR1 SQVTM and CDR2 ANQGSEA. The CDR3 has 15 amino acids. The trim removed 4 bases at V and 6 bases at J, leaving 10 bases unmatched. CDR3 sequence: CSVVLGLGLPGELFF. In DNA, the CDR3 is TGCAGCGTTGTTTTGGGACTAGGTCTTCCCGGGGAGCTGTTTTTT.

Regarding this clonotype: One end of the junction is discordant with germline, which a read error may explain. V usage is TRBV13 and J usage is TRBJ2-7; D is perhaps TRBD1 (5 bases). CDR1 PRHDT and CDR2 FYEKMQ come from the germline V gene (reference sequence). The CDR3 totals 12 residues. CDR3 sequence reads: CASTLGVGEQYF. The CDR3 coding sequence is TGTGCCAGCACCTTAGGGGTGGGCGAGCAGTACTTC.

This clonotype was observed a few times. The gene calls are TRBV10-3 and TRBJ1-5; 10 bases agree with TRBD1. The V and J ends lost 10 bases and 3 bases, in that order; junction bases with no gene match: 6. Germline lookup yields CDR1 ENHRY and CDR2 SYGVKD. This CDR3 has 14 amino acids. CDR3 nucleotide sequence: TGTGCCACCGGGACAGGGGACCCCAATCAGCCCCAGCATTTT. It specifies CATGTGDPNQPQHF.

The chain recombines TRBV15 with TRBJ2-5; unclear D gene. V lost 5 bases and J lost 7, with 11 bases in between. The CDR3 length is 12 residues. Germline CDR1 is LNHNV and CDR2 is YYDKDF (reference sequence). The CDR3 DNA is TGTGCCACCAGCGCGAGAATGGGGACCCAGTACTTC. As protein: CATSARMGTQYF.

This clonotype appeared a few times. The CDR3 DNA follows: TGTGCCAGCAGCAAAGGTGACGAGCAGTACTTC. It translates to CASSKGDEQYF. This chain connects TRBV6-5 to TRBJ2-7, with D hard to call. This CDR3 comprises 11 residues. The V gene's germline CDR1 is MNHEY and CDR2 SVGAGI. The germline V and J ends were trimmed by 6 bases and 5 bases, with 8 bases remaining between them.